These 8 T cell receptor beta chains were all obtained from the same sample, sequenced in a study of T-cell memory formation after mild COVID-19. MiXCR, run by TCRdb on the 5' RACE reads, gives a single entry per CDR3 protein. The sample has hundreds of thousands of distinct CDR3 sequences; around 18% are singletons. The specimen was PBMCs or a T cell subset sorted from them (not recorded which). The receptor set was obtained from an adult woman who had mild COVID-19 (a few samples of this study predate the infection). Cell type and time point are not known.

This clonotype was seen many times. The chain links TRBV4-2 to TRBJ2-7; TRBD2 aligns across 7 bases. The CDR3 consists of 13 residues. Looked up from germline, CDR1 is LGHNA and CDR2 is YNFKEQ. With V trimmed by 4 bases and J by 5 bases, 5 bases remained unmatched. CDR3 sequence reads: CASSLGLGNEQYF. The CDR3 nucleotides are TGTGCCAGCAGCCTTGGACTAGGAAACGAGCAGTACTTC.

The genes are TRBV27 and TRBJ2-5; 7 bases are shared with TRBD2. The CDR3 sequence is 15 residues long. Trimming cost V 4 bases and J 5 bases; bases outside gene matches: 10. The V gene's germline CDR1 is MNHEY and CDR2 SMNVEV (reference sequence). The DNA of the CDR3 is TGTGCCAGCAGTTCGAGAGCGGGGTTCGGGGAGACCCAGTACTTC. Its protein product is CASSSRAGFGETQYF.

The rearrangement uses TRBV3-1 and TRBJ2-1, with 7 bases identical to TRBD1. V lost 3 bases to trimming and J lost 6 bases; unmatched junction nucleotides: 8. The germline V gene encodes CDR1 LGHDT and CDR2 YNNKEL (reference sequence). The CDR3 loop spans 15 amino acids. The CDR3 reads CASSHGTAAFNEQFF. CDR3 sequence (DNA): TGTGCCAGCAGCCACGGGACAGCCGCCTTCAATGAGCAGTTCTTC.

CDR3: CASSAGQGLREQYF. The CDR3 DNA reads as TGTGCCAGCAGCGCGGGACAGGGGTTACGCGAGCAGTACTTC. This sequence joins TRBV28 and TRBJ2-7; TRBD1 aligns across 10 bases. The CDR3 is 14 amino acids. J was trimmed by 6 bases and V by 6 bases; bases with no gene match: 8. CDR1 and CDR2 (germline): MDHEN, SYDVKM.

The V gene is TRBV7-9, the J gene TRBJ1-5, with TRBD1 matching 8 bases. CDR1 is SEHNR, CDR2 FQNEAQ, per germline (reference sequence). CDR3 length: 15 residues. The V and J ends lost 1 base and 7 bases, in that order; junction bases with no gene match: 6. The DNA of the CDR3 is TGTGCCAGCAGCTTAGAGGGGACAGGAAAGCAGCCCCAGCATTTT. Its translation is CASSLEGTGKQPQHF.

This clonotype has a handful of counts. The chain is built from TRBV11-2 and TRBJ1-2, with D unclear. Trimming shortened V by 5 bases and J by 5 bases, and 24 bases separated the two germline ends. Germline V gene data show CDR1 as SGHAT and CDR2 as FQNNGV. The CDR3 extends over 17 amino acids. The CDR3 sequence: CASSPLIRSDYGYGYTF. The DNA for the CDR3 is TGTGCCAGCAGCCCCCTGATCAGGTCGGATTATGGGTATGGCTACACCTTC.

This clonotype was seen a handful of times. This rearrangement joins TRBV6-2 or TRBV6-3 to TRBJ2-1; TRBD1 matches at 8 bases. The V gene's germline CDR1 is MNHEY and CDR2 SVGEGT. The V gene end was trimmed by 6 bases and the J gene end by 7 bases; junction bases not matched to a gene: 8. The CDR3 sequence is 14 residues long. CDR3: CASSFQGAGNEQFF. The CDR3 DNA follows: TGTGCCAGCAGCTTCCAGGGGGCAGGGAATGAGCAGTTCTTC.

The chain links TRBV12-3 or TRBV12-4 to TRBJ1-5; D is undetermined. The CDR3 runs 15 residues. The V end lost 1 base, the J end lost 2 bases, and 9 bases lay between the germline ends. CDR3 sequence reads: CASSLGGSGNQPQHF. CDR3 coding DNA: TGTGCCAGCAGTTTAGGGGGATCGGGCAATCAGCCCCAGCATTTT.